This T cell receptor beta chain was recorded in a study of T cell repertoires in cytomegalovirus infection (dated by TCRdb to the late 2010s). Broadly, across the study: The peptide stimulations were aimed at well-studied HLA-B-restricted epitopes as well as recently identified HLA-C-restricted CMV epitopes, whose presentation resists viral immunomodulation. Donor HLA type was relevant to the analysis, as public TCR beta signatures indicated carriage of CMV infection together with the matching HLA type. Broad study findings and their caveats: The ex vivo response was dominated by HLA-C-restricted CMV-specific TCR beta clonotypes, which also provided the single most frequent clonotype in two of eight donors. In both this cohort and an independent cohort of under 450 donors, the cumulative frequency of public TCR beta family members distinguished carriers of CMV infection plus the relevant HLA type.

Trimming removed 5 bases from V and 2 bases from J; the gene matches leave 8 bases unexplained. From its cysteine to its phenylalanine, the CDR3 spans 16 amino acids. Only the CDR3 DNA is retained, 48 bases long and in frame from the first base. Looking up the germline V gene (reference sequence) yields CDR1 LNHDA and CDR2 SQIVND. The treatment or condition tag for this specimen amounts to: in vitro stimulation with specific CMV peptide epitopes to enrich CMV-specific T cells. A word on this clonotype: No antigen is known for it. Per-base quality was not reported, and no clone a single base away is much larger than it.

The sequencing machine was an Illumina HiSeq 1500. In-frame beta chains were kept once TCRdb had trimmed the public reads at Q25 with fastp and called clones with MiXCR. A single entry per CDR3 protein holds the most common genes and DNA from its merged rows. The sample table shows approximately 470,000 distinct CDR3 sequences, and about 42% are seen once. In total, the top ten clones hold around 44% of the sample. The sequence joins TRBV19 to TRBJ2-1, with 8 junctional bases fitting TRBD2. The sequence came from a human donor in good health (CMV status not recorded). Some clones in this sample may be carry-over from other donors' samples. Sequencing used cultured PBMCs, obtained from culture after CMV antigen stimulation. CDR3 sequence: CASSDRPSGPYNEQFF. The DNA sequence is given as TGTGCCAGTAGTGACCGCCCTAGCGGGCCCTACAATGAGCAGTTCTTC. The full variable domain, with segments outside the CDR3 supplied by the reference TRBV19 and TRBJ2-1 proteins, appears as DGGITQSPKYLFRKEGQNVTLSCEQNLNHDAMYWYRQDPGQGLRLIYYSQIVNDFQKGDIAEGYSVSREKKESFPLTVTSAQKNPTAFYLCASSDRPSGPYNEQFFGPGTRLTVL.